Listed below are T cell receptor beta chains from one sample, sequenced in a study of lymphopenia after photon versus proton radiotherapy. Measured with immunoSEQ multiplex PCR; TCRdb has only the in-frame clones, and not every one. Of approximately 8,100 clones listed, about 86% are singletons. Material: peripheral blood, obtained from a patient treated with photon-based radiotherapy. The receptor set was obtained from an elderly man with cholangiocarcinoma. CDR3s include the opening cysteine and the closing phenylalanine or tryptophan. Each record gives: V gene, D gene, clone size, J gene, CDR3 DNA, CDR3 protein. A D gene is named only where the DNA matches it firmly. Expanded clones get a size class; other rows say once, few or many, or leave the size out.

v_call: TRBV19; d_call: TRBD1; clone_size: NA; j_call: TRBJ1-2; cdr3_nt: TGTGCCAGTAGTATAGGACAGGGGCTGAACTATGGCTACACCTTC; cdr3_aa: CASSIGQGLNYGYTF
v_call: TRBV19; d_call: TRBD2; clone_size: NA; j_call: TRBJ2-7; cdr3_nt: TGTGCCAGTAGTCCCATAGCGGGGGCCTACTCCTACGAGCAGTACTTC; cdr3_aa: CASSPIAGAYSYEQYF
v_call: TRBV14; d_call: TRBD1; clone_size: NA; j_call: TRBJ2-2; cdr3_nt: TGTGCCAGCAGCCCTCGCAGGGGGCGGACCGGGGAGCTGTTTTTT; cdr3_aa: CASSPRRGRTGELFF
v_call: TRBV5-8; d_call: NA; clone_size: NA; j_call: TRBJ1-5; cdr3_nt: TGTGCCAGCAGCTTGGAGATGGGGGGTGAGAGCAATCAGCCCCAGCATTTT; cdr3_aa: CASSLEMGGESNQPQHF
v_call: TRBV2; d_call: TRBD1; clone_size: NA; j_call: TRBJ2-5; cdr3_nt: TGTGCCAGCAGTGAAAAGGACAGGGGAGAGACCCAGTACTTC; cdr3_aa: CASSEKDRGETQYF
v_call: TRBV19; d_call: TRBD1; clone_size: once; j_call: TRBJ1-2; cdr3_nt: TGTGCCAGTAGTTATTCCGGGACAGAAGTATTTCTCCCATATGGCTACACCTTC; cdr3_aa: CASSYSGTEVFLPYGYTF
v_call: TRBV10-3; d_call: NA; clone_size: NA; j_call: TRBJ2-5; cdr3_nt: TGTGCCATCAGTGGGATGCCGGGACAACCGACCGCGGGGGAAGAGACCCAGTACTTC; cdr3_aa: CAISGMPGQPTAGEETQYF
v_call: TRBV28; d_call: TRBD1; clone_size: NA; j_call: TRBJ2-7; cdr3_nt: TGTGCCAGCAGTTCCACCCGGACAGGGGGTACGTACGAGCAGTACTTC; cdr3_aa: CASSSTRTGGTYEQYF
v_call: TRBV6-5; d_call: TRBD1; clone_size: NA; j_call: TRBJ1-1; cdr3_nt: TGTGCCAGCAGTTACAAGACAGGGGGTACGGGCACTGAAGCTTTCTTT; cdr3_aa: CASSYKTGGTGTEAFF
v_call: TRBV18; d_call: TRBD2; clone_size: NA; j_call: TRBJ2-5; cdr3_nt: TGTGCCAGCTCCTTGAGTAGCGGGGGACAAGAGACCCAGTACTTC; cdr3_aa: CASSLSSGGQETQYF
v_call: TRBV5-1; d_call: NA; clone_size: NA; j_call: TRBJ2-2; cdr3_nt: TGCGCCAGCAGCTTGGTCTCCACCGGGGAGCTGTTTTTT; cdr3_aa: CASSLVSTGELFF
v_call: TRBV28; d_call: NA; clone_size: NA; j_call: TRBJ2-5; cdr3_nt: TGTGCCAGCAGCTATCCGGGGACCAAGACCCAGTACTTC; cdr3_aa: CASSYPGTKTQYF
v_call: TRBV11-2; d_call: NA; clone_size: NA; j_call: TRBJ2-7; cdr3_nt: TGTGCCAGCAGCTCCCCCCGCGCAGGAACCTACGAGCAGTACTTC; cdr3_aa: CASSSPRAGTYEQYF
v_call: TRBV23-1; d_call: TRBD1; clone_size: NA; j_call: TRBJ2-7; cdr3_nt: TGCGCCAGCAGTCAACTCAGGGGGCCTTACGAGCAGTACTTC; cdr3_aa: CASSQLRGPYEQYF
v_call: TRBV6-6; d_call: TRBD2; clone_size: once; j_call: TRBJ2-7; cdr3_nt: TGTGCCAGCAGATGGACTAGCGGGGGGCTCTCCTACGAGCAGTACTTC; cdr3_aa: CASRWTSGGLSYEQYF
v_call: TRBV28; d_call: NA; clone_size: NA; j_call: TRBJ1-1; cdr3_nt: TGTGCCAGCAGGGGACGTGGACGCAGTGAAGCTTTCTTT; cdr3_aa: CASRGRGRSEAFF
v_call: TRBV4-1; d_call: TRBD1; clone_size: NA; j_call: TRBJ2-2; cdr3_nt: TGCGCCAGCAGCCGGCAGACAGGGGCCACCGGGGAGCTGTTTTTT; cdr3_aa: CASSRQTGATGELFF
v_call: TRBV7-9; d_call: NA; clone_size: NA; j_call: TRBJ2-7; cdr3_nt: TGTGCCAGCAGCTTAACGGAGGGGGCTTTCGAGCAGTACTTC; cdr3_aa: CASSLTEGAFEQYF
v_call: TRBV5-1; d_call: NA; clone_size: NA; j_call: TRBJ2-7; cdr3_nt: TGCGCCAGCAGCGCTGGGACGGGGACCTACGAGCAGTACTTC; cdr3_aa: CASSAGTGTYEQYF
v_call: TRBV18; d_call: TRBD2; clone_size: NA; j_call: TRBJ2-3; cdr3_nt: TGTGCCAGCTCAATACTTCGGGCGGGGGGCCCTCAATTCACAGATACGCAGTATTTT; cdr3_aa: CASSILRAGGPQFTDTQYF
v_call: TRBV4-1; d_call: TRBD1; clone_size: NA; j_call: TRBJ2-5; cdr3_nt: TGCGCCAGCAGCCAAGTGACAGGGGGCGGAGAGACCCAGTACTTC; cdr3_aa: CASSQVTGGGETQYF
v_call: TRBV27; d_call: NA; clone_size: NA; j_call: TRBJ2-5; cdr3_nt: TGTGCCAGCAGTTTATCAAACAACCTTCAAGAGACCCAGTACTTC; cdr3_aa: CASSLSNNLQETQYF
v_call: TRBV6-6; d_call: NA; clone_size: NA; j_call: TRBJ2-3; cdr3_nt: TGTGCCAGCAGTTACGGGCGAGGCGATACGCAGTATTTT; cdr3_aa: CASSYGRGDTQYF
v_call: TRBV5-1; d_call: TRBD2; clone_size: NA; j_call: TRBJ2-3; cdr3_nt: TGCGCCAGCACCCCCGGTGGGGCGGGGGGGGTAGATACGCAGTATTTT; cdr3_aa: CASTPGGAGGVDTQYF
v_call: TRBV7-3; d_call: TRBD1; clone_size: NA; j_call: TRBJ2-2; cdr3_nt: TGTGCCAGCAGCCCCGGGACAGGGGGAACCGGGGAGCTGTTTTTT; cdr3_aa: CASSPGTGGTGELFF
v_call: TRBV27; d_call: NA; clone_size: NA; j_call: TRBJ2-1; cdr3_nt: TGTGCCAGCAGGCTTACTAGTTACGATGAGCAGTTCTTC; cdr3_aa: CASRLTSYDEQFF
v_call: TRBV21-1; d_call: NA; clone_size: NA; j_call: TRBJ2-3; cdr3_nt: TGTGCCAGCAGCATAGGGGGGGGACAGGGGATAGCAGATACGCAGTATTTT; cdr3_aa: CASSIGGGQGIADTQYF
v_call: TRBV27; d_call: NA; clone_size: NA; j_call: TRBJ2-2; cdr3_nt: TGTGCCAGCAGTTTGAAAGTGGGAGGGGGCAACACCGGGGAGCTGTTTTTT; cdr3_aa: CASSLKVGGGNTGELFF
v_call: TRBV19; d_call: TRBD1; clone_size: NA; j_call: TRBJ1-2; cdr3_nt: TGTGCCAGTAGTATAACAGGGGGCGATTATGGCTACACCTTC; cdr3_aa: CASSITGGDYGYTF
v_call: TRBV4-1; d_call: TRBD1; clone_size: NA; j_call: TRBJ1-4; cdr3_nt: TGCGCCAGCAGCCTAGACAGGGGCCGCCTAGGAACTAATGAAAAACTGTTTTTT; cdr3_aa: CASSLDRGRLGTNEKLFF
v_call: TRBV4-2; d_call: TRBD1; clone_size: few; j_call: TRBJ1-4; cdr3_nt: TGTGCCAGCAGCCAAACAGGGGGCGCGACTAATGAAAAACTGTTTTTT; cdr3_aa: CASSQTGGATNEKLFF
v_call: TRBV30; d_call: NA; clone_size: NA; j_call: TRBJ1-1; cdr3_nt: TGTGCCTGGAGTGTCAGTAACACTGAAGCTTTCTTT; cdr3_aa: CAWSVSNTEAFF
v_call: TRBV5-1; d_call: NA; clone_size: NA; j_call: TRBJ2-7; cdr3_nt: TGCGCCAGCAGAGGGCGGCCCCACCAGTCCTACGAGCAGTACTTC; cdr3_aa: CASRGRPHQSYEQYF
v_call: TRBV30; d_call: NA; clone_size: NA; j_call: TRBJ1-3; cdr3_nt: TGTGCCTGGCTGAGGGGAAGATCTGGAAACACCATATATTTT; cdr3_aa: CAWLRGRSGNTIYF
v_call: TRBV9; d_call: NA; clone_size: few; j_call: TRBJ1-2; cdr3_nt: TGTGCCAGCAGCGTAGCTCCACAGTCAGGCTACACCTTC; cdr3_aa: CASSVAPQSGYTF
v_call: TRBV5-4; d_call: TRBD1; clone_size: NA; j_call: TRBJ2-4; cdr3_nt: TGTGCCAGCAGCTTGGACAGGGGGCGGTCTTCCAAAAACATTCAGTACTTC; cdr3_aa: CASSLDRGRSSKNIQYF
v_call: TRBV19; d_call: NA; clone_size: NA; j_call: TRBJ1-1; cdr3_nt: TGTGCCAGTAGTATGGACAGCGTGAACACTGAAGCTTTCTTT; cdr3_aa: CASSMDSVNTEAFF
v_call: TRBV11-2; d_call: NA; clone_size: NA; j_call: TRBJ2-6; cdr3_nt: TGTGCCAGCAGCTATACAGATTCTGGGGCCAACGTCCTGACTTTC; cdr3_aa: CASSYTDSGANVLTF
v_call: TRBV5-1; d_call: NA; clone_size: NA; j_call: TRBJ2-5; cdr3_nt: TGCGCCAGCAGCTTGGCCGTAGATGGGACCCAGTACTTC; cdr3_aa: CASSLAVDGTQYF
v_call: TRBV5-1; d_call: TRBD1; clone_size: NA; j_call: TRBJ1-3; cdr3_nt: TGCGCCAGCAGTGAACAGGGGGCTGGAAACACCATATATTTT; cdr3_aa: CASSEQGAGNTIYF
v_call: TRBV7-8; d_call: TRBD1; clone_size: NA; j_call: TRBJ1-5; cdr3_nt: TGTGCCAGCAGCATAGACAGGGCCCTAGGTAGCAATCAGCCCCAGCATTTT; cdr3_aa: CASSIDRALGSNQPQHF
v_call: TRBV7-6; d_call: TRBD1; clone_size: NA; j_call: TRBJ1-2; cdr3_nt: TGTGCCAGCAGCCCCGGGGGGGGACAGGGGAACTATGGCTACACCTTC; cdr3_aa: CASSPGGGQGNYGYTF